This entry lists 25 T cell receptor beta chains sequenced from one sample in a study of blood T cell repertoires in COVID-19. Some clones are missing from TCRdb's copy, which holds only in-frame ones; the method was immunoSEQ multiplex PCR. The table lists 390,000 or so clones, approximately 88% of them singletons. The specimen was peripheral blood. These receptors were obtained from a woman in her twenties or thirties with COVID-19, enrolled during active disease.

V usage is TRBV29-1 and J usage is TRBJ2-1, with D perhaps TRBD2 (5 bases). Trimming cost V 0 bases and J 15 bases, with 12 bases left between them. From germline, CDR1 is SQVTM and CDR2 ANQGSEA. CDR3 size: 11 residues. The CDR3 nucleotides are TGCAGCGTTGAAGATCAACTAGGACGGTTCTTC. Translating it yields CSVEDQLGRFF.

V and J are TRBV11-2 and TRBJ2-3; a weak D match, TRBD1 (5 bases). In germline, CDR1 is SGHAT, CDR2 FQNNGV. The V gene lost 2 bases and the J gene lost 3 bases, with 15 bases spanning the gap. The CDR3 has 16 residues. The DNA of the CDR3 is TGTGCCAGCAGCTTAAGTCCAGGGTCGGCGACAGATACGCAGTATTTT. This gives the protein CASSLSPGSATDTQYF.

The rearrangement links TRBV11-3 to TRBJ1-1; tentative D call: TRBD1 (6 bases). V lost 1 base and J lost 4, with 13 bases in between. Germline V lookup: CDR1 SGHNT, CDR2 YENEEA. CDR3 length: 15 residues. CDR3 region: CASSLASGVSTEAFF. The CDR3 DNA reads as TGTGCCAGCAGCTTAGCATCAGGGGTTAGCACTGAAGCTTTCTTT.

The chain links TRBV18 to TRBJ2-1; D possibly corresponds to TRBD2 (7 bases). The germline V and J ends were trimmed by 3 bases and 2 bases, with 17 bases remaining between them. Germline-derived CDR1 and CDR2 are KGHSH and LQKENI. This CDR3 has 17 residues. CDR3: CASSPPPRGGTYNEQFF. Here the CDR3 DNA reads TGTGCCAGCTCACCCCCCCCGCGCGGGGGCACCTACAATGAGCAGTTCTTC. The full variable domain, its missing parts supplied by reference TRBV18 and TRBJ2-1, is NAGVMQNPRHLVRRRGQEARLRCSPMKGHSHVYWYRQLPEEGLKFMVYLQKENIIDESGMPKERFSAEFPKEGPSILRIQQVVRGDSAAYFCASSPPPRGGTYNEQFFGPGTRLTVL.

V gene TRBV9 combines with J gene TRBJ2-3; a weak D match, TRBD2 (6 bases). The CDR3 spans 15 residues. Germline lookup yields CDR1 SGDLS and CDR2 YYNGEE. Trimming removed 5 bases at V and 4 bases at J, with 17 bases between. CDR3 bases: TGTGCCAGCAGACTAACCGGGACTTTGCCAGATACGCAGTATTTT. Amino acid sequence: CASRLTGTLPDTQYF.

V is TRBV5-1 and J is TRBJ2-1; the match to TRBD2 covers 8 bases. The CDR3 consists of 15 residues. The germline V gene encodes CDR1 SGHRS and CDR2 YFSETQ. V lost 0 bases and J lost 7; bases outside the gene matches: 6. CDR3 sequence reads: CASSLATGGWNEQFF. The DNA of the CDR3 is TGCGCCAGCAGCTTGGCCACGGGGGGGTGGAATGAGCAGTTCTTC.

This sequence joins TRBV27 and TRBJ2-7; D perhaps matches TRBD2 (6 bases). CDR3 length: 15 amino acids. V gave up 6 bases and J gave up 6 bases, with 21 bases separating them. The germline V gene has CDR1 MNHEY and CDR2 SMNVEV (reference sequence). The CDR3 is CASSPAGRIGREQYV. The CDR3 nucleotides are TGTGCCAGCAGCCCCGCGGGGCGCATCGGGCGCGAGCAGTACGTC.

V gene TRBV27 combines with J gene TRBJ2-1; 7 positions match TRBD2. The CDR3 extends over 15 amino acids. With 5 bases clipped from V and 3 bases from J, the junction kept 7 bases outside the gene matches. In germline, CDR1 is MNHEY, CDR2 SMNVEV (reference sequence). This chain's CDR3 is CASSPLRDYYNEQFF. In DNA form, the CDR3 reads TGTGCCAGCAGTCCACTCCGGGACTACTACAATGAGCAGTTCTTC.

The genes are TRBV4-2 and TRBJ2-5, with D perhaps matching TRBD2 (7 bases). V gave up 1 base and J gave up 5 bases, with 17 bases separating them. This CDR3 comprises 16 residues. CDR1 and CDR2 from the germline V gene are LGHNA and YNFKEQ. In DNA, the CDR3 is TGTGCCAGCAGCCAAGGTTGGAGGGGGGGCAGGGAGACCCAGTACTTC. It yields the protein CASSQGWRGGRETQYF.

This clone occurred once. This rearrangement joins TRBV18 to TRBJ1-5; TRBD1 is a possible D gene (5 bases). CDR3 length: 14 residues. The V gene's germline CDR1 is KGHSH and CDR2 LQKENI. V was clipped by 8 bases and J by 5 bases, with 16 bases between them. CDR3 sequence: CASLGGSYDQPQHF. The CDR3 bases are TGTGCCAGCCTCGGGGGGAGCTACGATCAGCCCCAGCATTTT.

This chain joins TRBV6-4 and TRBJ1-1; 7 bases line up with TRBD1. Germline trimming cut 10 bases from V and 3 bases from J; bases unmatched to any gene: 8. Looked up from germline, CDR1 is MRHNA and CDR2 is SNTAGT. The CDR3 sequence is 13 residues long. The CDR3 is CAIPDRVDTEAFF. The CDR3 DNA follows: TGTGCCATCCCTGACAGGGTTGACACTGAAGCTTTCTTT.

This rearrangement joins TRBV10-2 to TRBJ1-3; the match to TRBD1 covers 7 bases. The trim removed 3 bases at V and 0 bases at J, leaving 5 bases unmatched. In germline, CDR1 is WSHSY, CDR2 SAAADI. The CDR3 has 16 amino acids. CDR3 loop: CASSDRPGGSGNTIYF. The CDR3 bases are TGCGCCAGCAGTGACCGTCCAGGGGGCTCTGGAAACACCATATATTTT.

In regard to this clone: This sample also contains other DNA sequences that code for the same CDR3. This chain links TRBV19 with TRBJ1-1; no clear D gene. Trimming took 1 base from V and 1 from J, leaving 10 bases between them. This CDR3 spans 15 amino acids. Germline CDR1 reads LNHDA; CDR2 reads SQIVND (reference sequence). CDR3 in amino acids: CASSIGGGGNTEAFF. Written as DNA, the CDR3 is TGTGCCAGTAGTATAGGAGGAGGAGGGAACACTGAAGCTTTCTTT.

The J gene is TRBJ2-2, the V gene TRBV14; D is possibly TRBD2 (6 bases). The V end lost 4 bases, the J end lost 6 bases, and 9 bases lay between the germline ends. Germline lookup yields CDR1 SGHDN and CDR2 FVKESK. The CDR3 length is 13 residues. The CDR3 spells CASSLIAAGELFF. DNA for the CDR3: TGTGCCAGCAGCCTCATAGCGGCCGGGGAGCTGTTTTTT. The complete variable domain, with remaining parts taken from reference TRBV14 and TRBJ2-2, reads EAGVTQFPSHSVIEKGQTVTLRCDPISGHDNLYWYRRVMGKEIKFLLHFVKESKQDESGMPNNRFLAERTGGTYSTLKVQPAELEDSGVYFCASSLIAAGELFFGEGSRLTVL.

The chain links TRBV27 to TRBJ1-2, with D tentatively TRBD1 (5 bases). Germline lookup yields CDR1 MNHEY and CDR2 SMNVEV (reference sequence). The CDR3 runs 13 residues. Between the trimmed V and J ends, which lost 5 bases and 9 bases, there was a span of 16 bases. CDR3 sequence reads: CASSPYGGGSYTF. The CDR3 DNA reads TGTGCCAGCAGTCCGTATGGGGGGGGGAGCTACACCTTC.

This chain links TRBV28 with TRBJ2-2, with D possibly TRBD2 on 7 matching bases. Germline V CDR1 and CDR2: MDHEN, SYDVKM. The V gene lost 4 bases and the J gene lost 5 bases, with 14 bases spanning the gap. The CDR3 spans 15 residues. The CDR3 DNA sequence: TGTGCCAGCAGTTGGGGGGGCGGTAAAACCGGGGAGCTGTTTTTT. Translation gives CASSWGGGKTGELFF.

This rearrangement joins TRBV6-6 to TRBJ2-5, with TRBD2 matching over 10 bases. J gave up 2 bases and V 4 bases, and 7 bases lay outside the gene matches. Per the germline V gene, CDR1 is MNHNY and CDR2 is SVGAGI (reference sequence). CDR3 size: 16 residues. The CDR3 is CASSSSGGARQETQYF. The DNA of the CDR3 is TGTGCCAGCAGTTCCAGCGGGGGGGCCCGGCAAGAGACCCAGTACTTC.

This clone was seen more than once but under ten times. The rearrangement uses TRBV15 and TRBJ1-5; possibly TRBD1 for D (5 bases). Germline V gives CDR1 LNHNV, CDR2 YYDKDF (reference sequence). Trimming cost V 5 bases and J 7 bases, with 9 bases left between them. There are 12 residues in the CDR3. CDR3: CATSGRGQPQHF. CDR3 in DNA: TGTGCCACCAGCGGACGGGGGCAGCCCCAGCATTTT. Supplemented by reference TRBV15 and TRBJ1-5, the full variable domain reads DAMVIQNPRYQVTQFGKPVTLSCSQTLNHNVMYWYQQKSSQAPKLLFHYYDKDFNNEADTPDNFQSRRPNTSFCFLDIRSPGLGDTAMYLCATSGRGQPQHFGDGTRLSIL.

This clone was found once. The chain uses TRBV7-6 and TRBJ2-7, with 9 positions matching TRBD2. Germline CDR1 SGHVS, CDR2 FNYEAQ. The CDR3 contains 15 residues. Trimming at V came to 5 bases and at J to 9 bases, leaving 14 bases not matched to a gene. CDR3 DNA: TGTGCCAGCAGCCGTCTGGACTCGCGGGGGGGAAGGCAGTACTTC. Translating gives CASSRLDSRGGRQYF. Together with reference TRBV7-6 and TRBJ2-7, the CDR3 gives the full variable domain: GAGVSQSPRYKVTKRGQDVALRCDPISGHVSLYWYRQALGQGPEFLTYFNYEAQQDKSGLPNDRFSAERPEGSISTLTIQRTEQRDSAMYRCASSRLDSRGGRQYFGPGTRLTVT.

CDR3 in amino acids: CASSRLAGVSGAGANVLTF. Written as DNA, the CDR3 is TGCGCCAGCAGCCGACTAGCGGGTGTCTCAGGGGCCGGGGCCAACGTCCTGACTTTC. The rearrangement links TRBV4-1 to TRBJ2-6, with 10 positions matching TRBD2. CDR1 is MGHRA, CDR2 YSYEKL, per germline. The junction had 13 bases not matched to a gene; V was cut back by 4 bases and J by 4 bases. The CDR3 sequence is 19 residues long.

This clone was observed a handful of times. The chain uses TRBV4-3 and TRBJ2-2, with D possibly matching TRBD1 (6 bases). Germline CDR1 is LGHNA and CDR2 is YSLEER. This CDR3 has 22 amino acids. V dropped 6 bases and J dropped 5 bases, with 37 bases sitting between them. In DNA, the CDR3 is TGCGCCAGCAGTACAACCGCAGGAACCGGGACACCCGGAGACACAGGAACCGGGGAGCTGTTTTTT. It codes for CASSTTAGTGTPGDTGTGELFF.

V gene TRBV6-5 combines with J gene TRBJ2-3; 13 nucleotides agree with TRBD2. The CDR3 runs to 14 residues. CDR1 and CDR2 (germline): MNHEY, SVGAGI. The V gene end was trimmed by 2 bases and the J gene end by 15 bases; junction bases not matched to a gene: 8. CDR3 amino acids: CASSYLPGLAGLYF. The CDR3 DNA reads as TGTGCCAGCAGTTACCTCCCGGGACTAGCGGGGTTATATTTT.

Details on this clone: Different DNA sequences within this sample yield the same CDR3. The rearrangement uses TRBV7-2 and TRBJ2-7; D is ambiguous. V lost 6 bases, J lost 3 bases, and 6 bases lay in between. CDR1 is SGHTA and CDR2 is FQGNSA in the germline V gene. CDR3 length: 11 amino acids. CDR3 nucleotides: TGTGCCAGCAGTTTTAACTACGAGCAGTACTTC. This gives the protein CASSFNYEQYF. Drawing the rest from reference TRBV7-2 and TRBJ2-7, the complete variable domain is GAGVSQSPSNKVTEKGKDVELRCDPISGHTALYWYRQSLGQGLEFLIYFQGNSAPDKSGLPSDRFSAERTGGSVSTLTIQRTQQEDSAVYLCASSFNYEQYFGPGTRLTVT.

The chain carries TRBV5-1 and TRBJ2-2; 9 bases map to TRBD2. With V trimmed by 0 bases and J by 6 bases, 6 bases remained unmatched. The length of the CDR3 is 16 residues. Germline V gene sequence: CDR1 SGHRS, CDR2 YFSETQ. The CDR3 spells CASSLVGGGVAGELFF. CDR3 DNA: TGCGCCAGCAGCTTGGTCGGCGGGGGGGTCGCCGGGGAGCTGTTTTTT.

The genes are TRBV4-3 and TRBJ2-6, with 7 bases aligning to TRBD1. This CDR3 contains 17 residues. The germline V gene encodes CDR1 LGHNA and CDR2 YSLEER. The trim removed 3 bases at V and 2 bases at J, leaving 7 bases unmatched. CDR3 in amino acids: CASSQQRGRTGANVLTF. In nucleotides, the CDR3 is TGCGCCAGCAGCCAGCAAAGGGGGCGGACTGGGGCCAACGTCCTGACTTTC.